This TCR beta chain was captured by sequencing in a study of Tregs in tolerant kidney transplant recipients. Remarks on this clone: As yet, its antigen is unknown.

Generated by immunoSEQ multiplex PCR, the TCRdb table keeps only in-frame clones and is missing some. The sample shows some 68,000 clones, 84% of them seen only once. CDR1 and CDR2 from the germline V gene are SGHRS and YFSETQ. The CDR3 contains 14 residues. V lost 6 bases to trimming and J lost 4 bases, with 16 bases between them. Study-wide results and caveats: Few patients were studied, so findings need validation in larger groups.

The chain employs TRBV5-1 and TRBJ1-1, with D possibly matching TRBD1 (6 bases). This TCR was recovered from a human donor in good health. Material: CD4+ T cells from blood. The CDR3 nucleotides read TGCGCCAGCACCCAAGGGACACTCGGCACTGAAGCTTTCTTT. This encodes CASTQGTLGTEAFF.